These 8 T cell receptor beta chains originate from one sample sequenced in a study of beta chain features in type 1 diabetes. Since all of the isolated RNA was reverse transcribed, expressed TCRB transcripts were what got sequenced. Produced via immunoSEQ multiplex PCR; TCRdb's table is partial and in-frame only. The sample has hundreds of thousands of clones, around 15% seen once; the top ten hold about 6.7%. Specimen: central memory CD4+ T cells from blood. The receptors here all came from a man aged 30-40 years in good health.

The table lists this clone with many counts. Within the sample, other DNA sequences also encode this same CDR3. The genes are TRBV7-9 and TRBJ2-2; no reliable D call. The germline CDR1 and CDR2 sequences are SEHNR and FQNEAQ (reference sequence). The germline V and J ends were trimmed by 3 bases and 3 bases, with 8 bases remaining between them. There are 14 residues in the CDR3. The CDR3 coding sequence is TGTGCCAGCAGCTTTCTGTCAGACACCGGGGAGCTGTTTTTT. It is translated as CASSFLSDTGELFF.

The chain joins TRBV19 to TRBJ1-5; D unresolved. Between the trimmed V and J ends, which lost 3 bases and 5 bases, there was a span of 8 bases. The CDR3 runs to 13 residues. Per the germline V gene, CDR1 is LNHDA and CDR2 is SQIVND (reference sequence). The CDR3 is CASSMNVYQPQHF. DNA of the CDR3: TGTGCCAGTAGTATGAACGTATATCAGCCCCAGCATTTT. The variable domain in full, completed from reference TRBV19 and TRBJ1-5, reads DGGITQSPKYLFRKEGQNVTLSCEQNLNHDAMYWYRQDPGQGLRLIYYSQIVNDFQKGDIAEGYSVSREKKESFPLTVTSAQKNPTAFYLCASSMNVYQPQHFGDGTRLSIL.

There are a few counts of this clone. CDR3 in DNA: TGCGCCAGCAGCCAGAACAGGGAGAATAATTCACCCCTCCACTTT. This gives the protein CASSQNRENNSPLHF. The rearrangement uses TRBV4-3 and TRBJ1-6; D may be TRBD1 (6 bases). Germline V lookup: CDR1 LGHNA, CDR2 YSLEER. This CDR3 has 15 residues. Trimming removed 3 bases at V and 5 bases at J, with 11 bases between.

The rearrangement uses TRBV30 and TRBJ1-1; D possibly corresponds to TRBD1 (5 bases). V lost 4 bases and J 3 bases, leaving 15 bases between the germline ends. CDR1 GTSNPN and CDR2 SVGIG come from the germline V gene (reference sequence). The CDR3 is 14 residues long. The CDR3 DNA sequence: TGTGCCTGGACCAGGGTACTTGGGGACACTGAAGCTTTCTTT. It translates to CAWTRVLGDTEAFF. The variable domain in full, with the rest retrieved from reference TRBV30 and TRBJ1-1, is SQTIHQWPATLVQPVGSPLSLECTVEGTSNPNLYWYRQAAGRGLQLLFYSVGIGQISSEVPQNLSASRPQDRQFILSSKKLLLSDSGFYLCAWTRVLGDTEAFFGQGTRLTVV.

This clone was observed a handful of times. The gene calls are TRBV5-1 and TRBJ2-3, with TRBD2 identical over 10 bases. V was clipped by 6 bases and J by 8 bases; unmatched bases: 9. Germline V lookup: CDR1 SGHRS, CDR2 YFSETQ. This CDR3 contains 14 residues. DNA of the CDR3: TGCGCCAGCACCCTAGCGGGGGTGCTGGGTACGCAGTATTTT. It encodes CASTLAGVLGTQYF.

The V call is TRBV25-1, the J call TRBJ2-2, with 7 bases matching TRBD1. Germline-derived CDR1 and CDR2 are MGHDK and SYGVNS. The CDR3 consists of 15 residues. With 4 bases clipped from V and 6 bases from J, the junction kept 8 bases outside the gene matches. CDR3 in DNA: TGTGCCAGCAGTGTACAGGGGTGGGAAGCCGGGGAGCTGTTTTTT. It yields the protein CASSVQGWEAGELFF.

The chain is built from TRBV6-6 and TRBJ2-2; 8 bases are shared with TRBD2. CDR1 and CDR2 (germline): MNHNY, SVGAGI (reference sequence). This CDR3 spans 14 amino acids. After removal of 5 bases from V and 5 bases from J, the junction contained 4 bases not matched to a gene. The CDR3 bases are TGTGCCAGCAGTAAGCGGGAGCCTACCGGGGAGCTGTTTTTT. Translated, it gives CASSKREPTGELFF.

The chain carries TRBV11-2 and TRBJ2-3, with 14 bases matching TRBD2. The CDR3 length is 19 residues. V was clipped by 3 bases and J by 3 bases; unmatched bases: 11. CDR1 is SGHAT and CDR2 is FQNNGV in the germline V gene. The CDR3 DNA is TGTGCCAGCAGCTTCCGACTAGCGGGAGGGCCGAAGTGGACAGATACGCAGTATTTT. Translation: CASSFRLAGGPKWTDTQYF. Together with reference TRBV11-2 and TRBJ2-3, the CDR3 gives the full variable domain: EAGVAQSPRYKIIEKRQSVAFWCNPISGHATLYWYQQILGQGPKLLIQFQNNGVVDDSQLPKDRFSAERLKGVDSTLKIQPAKLEDSAVYLCASSFRLAGGPKWTDTQYFGPGTRLTVL.